This T cell receptor beta chain was observed in a study of T-cell reconstitution after alpha-beta-depleted transplantation in children. Using unique molecular identifiers, the investigators prepared the TCRbeta library. TCRdb used MiXCR to reprocess the PCR reads, holding one entry per CDR3 protein. Of 500,000 or so distinct CDR3 sequences detected, 30% to 35% appear once; the ten largest clones hold 2% to 3%. Losses at the gene ends were 4 bases for V and 6 bases for J; bases not matched to a gene: 15. This CDR3 spans 17 amino acids. Sequenced here: PBMCs from the stem cell graft donor, sampled from the stem cell graft. This receptor was taken from a human donor who donated a stem cell graft to a child with aplastic anemia. The chain combines TRBV12-3 or TRBV12-4 with TRBJ2-1, with 7 bases fitting TRBD1. In nucleotides, the CDR3 is TGTGCCAGCAGTTCAGGGGGTGGGTTATCCCCCCCCAATGAGCAGTTCTTC. This codes for CASSSGGGLSPPNEQFF.